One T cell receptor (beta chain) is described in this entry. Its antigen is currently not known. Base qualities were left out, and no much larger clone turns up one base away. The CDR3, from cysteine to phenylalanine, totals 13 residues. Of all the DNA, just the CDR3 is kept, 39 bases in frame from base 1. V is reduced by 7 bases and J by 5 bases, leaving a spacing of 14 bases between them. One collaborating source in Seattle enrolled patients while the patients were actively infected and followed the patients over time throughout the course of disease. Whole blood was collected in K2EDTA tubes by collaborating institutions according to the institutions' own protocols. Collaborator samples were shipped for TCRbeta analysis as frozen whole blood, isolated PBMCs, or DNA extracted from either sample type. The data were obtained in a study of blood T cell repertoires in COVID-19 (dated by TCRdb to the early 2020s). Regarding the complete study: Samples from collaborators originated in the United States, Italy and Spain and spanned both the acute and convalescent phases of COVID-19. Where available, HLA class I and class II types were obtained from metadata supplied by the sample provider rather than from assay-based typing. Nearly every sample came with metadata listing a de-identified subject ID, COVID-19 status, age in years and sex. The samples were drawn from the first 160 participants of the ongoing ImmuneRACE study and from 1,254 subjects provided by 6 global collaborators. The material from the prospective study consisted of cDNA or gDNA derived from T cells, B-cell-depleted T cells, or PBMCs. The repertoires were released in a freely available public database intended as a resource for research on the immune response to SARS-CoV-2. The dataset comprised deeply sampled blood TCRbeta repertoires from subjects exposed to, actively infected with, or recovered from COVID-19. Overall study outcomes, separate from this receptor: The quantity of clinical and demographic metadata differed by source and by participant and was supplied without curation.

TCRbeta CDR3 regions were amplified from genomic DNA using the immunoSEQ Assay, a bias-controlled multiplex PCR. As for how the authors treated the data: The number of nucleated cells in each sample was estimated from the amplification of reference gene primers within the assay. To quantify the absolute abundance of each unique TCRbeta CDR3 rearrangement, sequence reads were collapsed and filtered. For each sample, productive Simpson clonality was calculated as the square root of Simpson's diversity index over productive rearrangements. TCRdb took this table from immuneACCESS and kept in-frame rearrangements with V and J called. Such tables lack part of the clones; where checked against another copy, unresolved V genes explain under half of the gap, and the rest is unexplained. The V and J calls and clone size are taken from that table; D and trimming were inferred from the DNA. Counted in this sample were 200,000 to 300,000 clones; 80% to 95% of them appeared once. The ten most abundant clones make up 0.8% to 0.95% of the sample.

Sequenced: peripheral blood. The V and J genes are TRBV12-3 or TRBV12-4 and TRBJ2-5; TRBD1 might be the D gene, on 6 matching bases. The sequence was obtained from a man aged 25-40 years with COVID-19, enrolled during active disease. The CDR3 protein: CASKTQGDETQYF. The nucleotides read TGTGCCAGCAAGACACAGGGCGACGAGACCCAGTACTTC.